The rows below give T cell receptor beta chains drawn from one sample of a study of radiotherapy plus CTLA-4 blockade in lung cancer. Clones were sequenced by immunoSEQ multiplex PCR, and TCRdb holds only the in-frame ones, with some missing. The sample yields 100,000 or so clones, about 85% seen once. Sequencing used peripheral blood, obtained from a patient treated with radiotherapy plus ipilimumab. These receptors all come from a human donor with non-small cell lung cancer that progressed on radiotherapy plus ipilimumab. Each CDR3 is given with its conserved first and last residue. D genes are given only for firm matches. Size tells how often a clone was seen (once, few, many) or the class of an expanded clone, and some rows leave it out.

V	J	D	size	DNA	CDR3
TRBV27	TRBJ1-5	TRBD1	NA	TGTGCCAGCAACCTCACTCCGACAGGGAGCAATCAGCCCCAGCATTTT	CASNLTPTGSNQPQHF
TRBV30	TRBJ2-1	TRBD2	few	TGTGCCTGGAGCCGTACAACTAGCGGGACGCATGAGCAGTTCTTC	CAWSRTTSGTHEQFF
TRBV30	TRBJ1-3	NA	NA	TGTGCCTGGAGTAAGGGGAGCTCTGGAAACACCATATATTTT	CAWSKGSSGNTIYF
TRBV7-2	TRBJ2-7	TRBD2	NA	TGTGCCAGCAGCCTGATAGCGGGAGAATTCTACGAGCAGTACTTC	CASSLIAGEFYEQYF
TRBV6-5	TRBJ1-4	NA	NA	TGTGCCAGCAGTTACGGCAGGGGCTCAACTAATGAAAAACTGTTTTTT	CASSYGRGSTNEKLFF
TRBV7-8	TRBJ2-5	TRBD1	NA	TGTGCCAGCAGCTTTGGGACAGAAGAGACCCAGTACTTC	CASSFGTEETQYF
TRBV28	TRBJ2-5	NA	NA	TGTGCCAGCAGAGGAAACCAAGAGACCCAGTACTTC	CASRGNQETQYF
TRBV5-1	TRBJ1-2	NA	NA	TGCGCCAGCAGCCAGGGAGACACTAGCTATGGCTACACCTTC	CASSQGDTSYGYTF
TRBV6-1	TRBJ2-1	TRBD2	NA	TGTGCCAGCAGTGACCCTAGCGGGAGGGCCTCAGCGGATGAGCAGTTCTTC	CASSDPSGRASADEQFF
TRBV12-1	TRBJ2-5	NA	NA	TGTGCCAGCAGCGAGGTCCAAGAGACCCAGTACTTC	CASSEVQETQYF
TRBV29-1	TRBJ2-4	TRBD1	few	TGCAGCGTTGGAGGAGACAGGGTTGTGAACATTCAGTACTTC	CSVGGDRVVNIQYF
TRBV18	TRBJ1-1	NA	NA	TGTGCCAGCTCACCACTCCCCGGGGACACTGAAGCTTTCTTT	CASSPLPGDTEAFF
TRBV7-9	TRBJ1-1	TRBD1	few	TGTGCCAGCAGACTCGGACAGGGCGCTGAAGCTTTCTTT	CASRLGQGAEAFF
TRBV5-8	TRBJ2-5	TRBD1	few	TGTGCCAGCAGCTTTCCGCCGGGACAGGGGAGAGAGACCCAGTACTTC	CASSFPPGQGRETQYF
TRBV9	TRBJ2-5	NA	NA	TGTGCCAGCAGCCCCACCCCAGTGGTCAGGGAGACCCAGTACTTC	CASSPTPVVRETQYF
TRBV11-2	TRBJ2-6	NA	NA	TGTGCCAGCGGAAACTCTGGGGCCAACGTCCTGACTTTC	CASGNSGANVLTF
TRBV4-3	TRBJ2-1	TRBD2	NA	TGCGCCAGCAGTGGACTAGCGGACTACAATGAGCAGTTCTTC	CASSGLADYNEQFF
TRBV7-2	TRBJ2-3	NA	NA	TGTGCCAGCAGCCCCCGCGGACTTTTCACAGATACGCAGTATTTT	CASSPRGLFTDTQYF
TRBV11-2	TRBJ2-7	TRBD1	few	TGTGCCAGCAGCTTATGGCGACAGGGGACCTACGAGCAGTACTTC	CASSLWRQGTYEQYF
TRBV27	TRBJ2-7	TRBD1	NA	TGTGCCAGCAGTCCCGGGACAGGGGTTACCTACGAGCAGTACTTC	CASSPGTGVTYEQYF
TRBV6-1	TRBJ2-7	TRBD2	NA	TGTGCCAGCAGTGCCCGACTAGCGGGAGGGCCGGTCGAGCAGTACTTC	CASSARLAGGPVEQYF
TRBV9	TRBJ2-2	NA	NA	TGTGCCAGCAGGAAGGGGGGGAGCACCGGGGAGCTGTTTTTT	CASRKGGSTGELFF
TRBV18	TRBJ2-1	NA	NA	TGTGCCAGCTCACCACCGGGACTCTACAATGAGCAGTTCTTC	CASSPPGLYNEQFF
TRBV5-1	TRBJ2-3	NA	NA	TGCGCCAGCAGCTTGGTACAGGTCACAGATACGCAGTATTTT	CASSLVQVTDTQYF
TRBV4-3	TRBJ1-4	TRBD1	NA	TGCGCCAGCAGCCAAGATCTCCCCGGGACAGGGACTAATGAAAAACTGTTTTTT	CASSQDLPGTGTNEKLFF
TRBV9	TRBJ2-3	NA	NA	TGTGCCAGCAGCGTAGGTGGGTTGGGCACAGATACGCAGTATTTT	CASSVGGLGTDTQYF
TRBV6-1	TRBJ1-2	NA	NA	TGTGCCAGCAGTGGGACATATGGCTACACCTTC	CASSGTYGYTF